This T cell receptor (beta chain) originates from a study of PD-1 blockade in classical Hodgkin lymphoma. Whole-study results and caveats: Exclusion applied to patients who initiated nivolumab less than 1 year following ASCT. Baseline diversity in complete responders resembled that of newly diagnosed patients. The study reported lower baseline TCR diversity in newly diagnosed patients than in healthy donors.

The CDR3 is made up of 12 amino acids. In germline, CDR1 is MGHDK, CDR2 SYGVNS. The V end was cut by 2 bases, the J end by 7 bases, with 3 bases between. Assay: immunoSEQ multiplex PCR; the TCRdb copy retains only in-frame clones and omits some. The table lists tens of thousands of clones, 91% of them singletons. As to this clone: What it recognizes is unknown.

Time point given: cycle 4 day 1 (C4D1), after about 6 weeks of nivolumab. Brentuximab vedotin exposure varied among the patients, all of whom had relapsed after autologous stem cell transplantation. This clonotype was sampled from a human donor with classical Hodgkin lymphoma. This specimen was peripheral blood mononuclear cells (PBMCs), taken before the fourth cycle of nivolumab. The rearrangement joins TRBV25-1 to TRBJ1-6; D gene uncertain. The CDR3 protein is CASSEGNSPLHF. The CDR3 nucleotides read TGTGCCAGCAGTGAAGGAAATTCACCCCTCCACTTT. Based on the CDR3 plus reference TRBV25-1 and TRBJ1-6, the full variable domain is EADIYQTPRYLVIGTGKKITLECSQTMGHDKMYWYQQDPGMELHLIHYSYGVNSTEKGDLSSESTVSRIRTEHFPLTLESARPSHTSQYLCASSEGNSPLHFGNGTRLTVT.